This T cell receptor beta chain was recorded in a study of glioma-infiltrating T cells. Using RNA template, CDR3s of TCR alpha and beta were amplified with iRepertoire arm-PCR. Input was roughly 100-450 ng of tissue mRNA or PBMC total RNA. TCRdb re-derived calls from the multiplex PCR reads in MiXCR, one entry per CDR3 protein. The sample includes over 100,000 distinct CDR3 sequences, 20% to 25% of them seen just once. The CDR3 extends over 15 amino acids. V lost 3 bases to trimming and J lost 1 base, with 12 bases between them. In germline, CDR1 is SEHNR, CDR2 FQNEAQ (reference sequence). In this sample, this clonotype turned up many times.

The sample comprised glioma tissue, nonneoplastic brain tissue, or PBMCs (not recorded which). The rearrangement links TRBV7-9 to TRBJ1-1; D gene ambiguous. This TCR derives from a human donor with low-grade glioma or glioblastoma, undergoing nonglioma brain surgery, or in good health (not recorded which). The CDR3 DNA reads TGTGCCAGCAGCTTCTCCGCTTCCGCGAACACTGAAGCTTTCTTT. Its translation: CASSFSASANTEAFF.